This is a list of T cell receptor beta chains from one sample in a study of blood T cell repertoires in COVID-19. Only in-frame clones appear in the TCRdb table, and some are missing; sequencing was by immunoSEQ multiplex PCR. This table holds about 320,000 clones, more than 90% found once. The sample consisted of PBMCs or T cells enriched from blood (not recorded which). The receptors were sampled from a woman aged 25 to 39 who had been exposed to COVID-19. Each CDR3 is given with its conserved first and last residue.

v_call cdr3_aa
TRBV12-3/TRBV12-4 CASSPEFRYEQYF
TRBV19 CASSPTADSNYGYTF
TRBV9 CASSAPVYGYTF
TRBV3-1/TRBV3-2 CASSQGGVVLFF
TRBV10-3 CAIQVTGTDTQYF
TRBV7-6 CASSLAKLLMAAGGAPNNEQFF
TRBV15 CATSRGQKNYEQYF
TRBV7-9 CASSLVQTNYGYTF
TRBV2 CASRGDRAVYNSPLHF
TRBV3-1/TRBV3-2 CASSPSLRHRGTGELFF